This note documents a single TCR beta chain sequence. This entry belongs to a study of blood T cell repertoires in COVID-19. The CDR3 length is 11 residues. Germline loops: CDR1 MNHEY, CDR2 SMNVEV (reference sequence). Between the trimmed V and J ends, which lost 2 bases and 8 bases, there was a span of 6 bases. Sequencing was performed with immunoSEQ multiplex PCR; in TCRdb, only in-frame clones are kept and a portion is missing. This sample has tens of thousands of clones; roughly 90% occur once, and the top ten carry roughly 1.2%. The specimen sequenced was peripheral blood. The receptor was isolated from a man aged 55 to 69 with acute or convalescent COVID-19. The V gene is TRBV27, the J gene TRBJ1-1; D uncertain. The CDR3 nucleotides read TGTGCCAGCAGTTTAGGCAGGGAAGCTTTCTTT. Translating gives CASSLGREAFF.